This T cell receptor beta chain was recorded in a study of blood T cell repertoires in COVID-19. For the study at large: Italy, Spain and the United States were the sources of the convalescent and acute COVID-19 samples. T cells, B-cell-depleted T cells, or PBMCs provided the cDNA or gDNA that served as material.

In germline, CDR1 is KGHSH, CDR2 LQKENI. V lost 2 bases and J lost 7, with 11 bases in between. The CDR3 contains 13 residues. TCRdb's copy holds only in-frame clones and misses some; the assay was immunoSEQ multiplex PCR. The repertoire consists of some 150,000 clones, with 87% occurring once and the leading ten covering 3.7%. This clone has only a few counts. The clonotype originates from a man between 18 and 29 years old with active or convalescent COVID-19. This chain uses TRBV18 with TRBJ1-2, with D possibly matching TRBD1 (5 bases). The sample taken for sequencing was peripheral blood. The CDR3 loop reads CASSPAGLGGYTF. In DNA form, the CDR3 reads TGTGCCAGCTCACCAGCAGGGTTGGGTGGCTACACCTTC. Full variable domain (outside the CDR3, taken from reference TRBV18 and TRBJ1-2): NAGVMQNPRHLVRRRGQEARLRCSPMKGHSHVYWYRQLPEEGLKFMVYLQKENIIDESGMPKERFSAEFPKEGPSILRIQQVVRGDSAAYFCASSPAGLGGYTFGSGTRLTVV.